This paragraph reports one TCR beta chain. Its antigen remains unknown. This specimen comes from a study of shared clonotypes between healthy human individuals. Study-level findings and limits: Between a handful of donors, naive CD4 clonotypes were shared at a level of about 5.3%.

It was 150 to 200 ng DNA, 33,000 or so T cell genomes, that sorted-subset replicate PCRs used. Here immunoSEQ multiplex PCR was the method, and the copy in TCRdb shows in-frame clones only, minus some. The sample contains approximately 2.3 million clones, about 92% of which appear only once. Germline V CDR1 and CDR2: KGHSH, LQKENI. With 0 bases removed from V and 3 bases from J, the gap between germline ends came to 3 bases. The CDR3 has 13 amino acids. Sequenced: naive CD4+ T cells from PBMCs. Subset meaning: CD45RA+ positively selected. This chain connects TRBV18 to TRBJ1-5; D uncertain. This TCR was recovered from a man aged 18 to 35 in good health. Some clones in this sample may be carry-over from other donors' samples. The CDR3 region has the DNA TGTGCCAGCTCACCACCGGACAATCAGCCCCAGCATTTT. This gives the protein CASSPPDNQPQHF. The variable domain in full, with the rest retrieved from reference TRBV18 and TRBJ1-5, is NAGVMQNPRHLVRRRGQEARLRCSPMKGHSHVYWYRQLPEEGLKFMVYLQKENIIDESGMPKERFSAEFPKEGPSILRIQQVVRGDSAAYFCASSPPDNQPQHFGDGTRLSIL.